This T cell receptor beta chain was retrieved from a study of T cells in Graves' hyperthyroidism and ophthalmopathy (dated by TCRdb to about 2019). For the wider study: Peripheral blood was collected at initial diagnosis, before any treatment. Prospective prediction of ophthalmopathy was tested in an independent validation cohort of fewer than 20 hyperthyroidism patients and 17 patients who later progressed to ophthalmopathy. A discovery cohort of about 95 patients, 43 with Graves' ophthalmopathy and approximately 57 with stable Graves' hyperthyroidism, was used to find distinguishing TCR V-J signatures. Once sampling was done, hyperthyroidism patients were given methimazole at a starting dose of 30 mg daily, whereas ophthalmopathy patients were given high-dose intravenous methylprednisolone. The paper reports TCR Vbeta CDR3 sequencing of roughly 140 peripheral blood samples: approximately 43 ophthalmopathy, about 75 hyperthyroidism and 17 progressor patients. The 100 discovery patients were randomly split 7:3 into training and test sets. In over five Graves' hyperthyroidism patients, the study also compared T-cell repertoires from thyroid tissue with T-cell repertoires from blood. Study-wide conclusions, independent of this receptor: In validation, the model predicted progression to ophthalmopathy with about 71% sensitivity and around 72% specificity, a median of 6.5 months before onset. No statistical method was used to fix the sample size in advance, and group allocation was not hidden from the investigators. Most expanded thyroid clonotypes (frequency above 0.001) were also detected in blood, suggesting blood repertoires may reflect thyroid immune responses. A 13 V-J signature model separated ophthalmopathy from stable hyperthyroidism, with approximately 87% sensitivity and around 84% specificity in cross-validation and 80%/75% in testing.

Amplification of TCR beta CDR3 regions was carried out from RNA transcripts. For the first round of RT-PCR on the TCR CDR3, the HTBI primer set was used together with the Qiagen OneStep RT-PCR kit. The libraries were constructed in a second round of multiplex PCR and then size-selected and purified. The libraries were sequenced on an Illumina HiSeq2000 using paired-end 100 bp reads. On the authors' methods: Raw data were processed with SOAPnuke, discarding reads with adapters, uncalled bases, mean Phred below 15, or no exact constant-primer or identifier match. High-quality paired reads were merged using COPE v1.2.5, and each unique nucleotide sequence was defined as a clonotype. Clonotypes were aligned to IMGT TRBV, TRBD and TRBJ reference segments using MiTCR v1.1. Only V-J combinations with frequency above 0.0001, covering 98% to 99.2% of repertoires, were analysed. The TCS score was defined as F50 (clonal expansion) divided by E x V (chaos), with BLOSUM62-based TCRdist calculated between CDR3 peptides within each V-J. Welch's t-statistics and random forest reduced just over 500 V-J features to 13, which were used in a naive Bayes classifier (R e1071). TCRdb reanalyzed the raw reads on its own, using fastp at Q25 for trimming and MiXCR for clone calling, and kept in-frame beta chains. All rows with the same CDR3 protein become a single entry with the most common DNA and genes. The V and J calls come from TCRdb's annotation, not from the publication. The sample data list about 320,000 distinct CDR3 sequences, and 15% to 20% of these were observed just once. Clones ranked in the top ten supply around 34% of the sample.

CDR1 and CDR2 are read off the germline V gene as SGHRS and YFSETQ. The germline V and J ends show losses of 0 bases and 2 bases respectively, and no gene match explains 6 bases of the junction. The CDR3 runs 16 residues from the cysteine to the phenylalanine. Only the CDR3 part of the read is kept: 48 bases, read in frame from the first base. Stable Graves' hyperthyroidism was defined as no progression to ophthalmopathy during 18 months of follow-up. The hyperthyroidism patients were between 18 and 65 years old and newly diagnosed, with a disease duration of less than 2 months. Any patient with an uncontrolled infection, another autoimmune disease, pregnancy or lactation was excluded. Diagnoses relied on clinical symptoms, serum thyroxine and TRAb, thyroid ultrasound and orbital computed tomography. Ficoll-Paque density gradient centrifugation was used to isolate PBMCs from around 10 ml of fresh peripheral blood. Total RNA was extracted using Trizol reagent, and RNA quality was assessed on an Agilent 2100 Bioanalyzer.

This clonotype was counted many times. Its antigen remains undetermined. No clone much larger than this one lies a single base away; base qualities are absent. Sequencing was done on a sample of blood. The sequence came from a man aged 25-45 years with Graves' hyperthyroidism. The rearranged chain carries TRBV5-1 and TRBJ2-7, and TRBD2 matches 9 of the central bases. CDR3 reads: CASSLGWTSVTYEQYF. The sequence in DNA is TGCGCCAGCAGCTTGGGGTGGACTAGCGTTACCTACGAGCAGTACTTC.